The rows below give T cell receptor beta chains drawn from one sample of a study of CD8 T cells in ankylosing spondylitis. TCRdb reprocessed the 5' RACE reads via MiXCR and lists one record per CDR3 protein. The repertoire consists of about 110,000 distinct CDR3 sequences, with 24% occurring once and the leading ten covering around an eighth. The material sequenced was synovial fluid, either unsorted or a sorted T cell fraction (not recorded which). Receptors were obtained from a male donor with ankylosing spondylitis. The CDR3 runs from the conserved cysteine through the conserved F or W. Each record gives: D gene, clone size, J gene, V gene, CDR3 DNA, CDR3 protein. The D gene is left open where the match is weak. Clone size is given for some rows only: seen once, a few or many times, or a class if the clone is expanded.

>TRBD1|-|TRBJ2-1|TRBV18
TGTGCCAGCTCACCGCGGGACAGGGGACGTTACAATGAGCAGTTCTTC
CASSPRDRGRYNEQFF
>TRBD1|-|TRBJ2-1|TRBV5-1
TGCGCCAGCATCTCCGGAACAGGGGGCAATGAGCAGTTCTTC
CASISGTGGNEQFF
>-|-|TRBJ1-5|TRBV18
TGTGCCAGCTCATTGGACGGACCAGGGAATCAGCCCCAGCATTTT
CASSLDGPGNQPQHF
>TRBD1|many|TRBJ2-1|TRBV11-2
TGTGCCAGCAGCTCGGACAGGGACGGTGAGCAGTTCTTC
CASSSDRDGEQFF
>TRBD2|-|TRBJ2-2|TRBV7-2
TGTGCCAGCAGCTTACTAGCGGGAGGGGCCGGGGAGTGTTTTTTT
CASSLLAGGAGECFF
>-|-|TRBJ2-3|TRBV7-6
TGTGCCAGCAGCCTCGGTCCGCTGTGGGGGTTCGCAGATACGCAGTATTTT
CASSLGPLWGFADTQYF
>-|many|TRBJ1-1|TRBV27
TGTGCCAGCAGTTTTTTTCCGCCGGGTAGCGGGAACACTGAAGCTTTCTTT
CASSFFPPGSGNTEAFF
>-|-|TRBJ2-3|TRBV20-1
TGCAGTGCCGCCAGCGTGGCGCTCACAGATACGCAGTATTTT
CSAASVALTDTQYF
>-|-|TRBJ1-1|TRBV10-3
TGTGCCATCAGTCCACAACCCGGACAGAGCATGAACACTGAAGCTTTCTTT
CAISPQPGQSMNTEAFF
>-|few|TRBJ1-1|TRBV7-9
TGTGCCAGCAGCTCCCAGGGTCGGACGACTGAAGCTTTCTTT
CASSSQGRTTEAFF
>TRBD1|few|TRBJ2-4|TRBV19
TGTGCCAGTAGTATATTTGCTAGGGTAGACAGGGACATTCAGTACTTC
CASSIFARVDRDIQYF
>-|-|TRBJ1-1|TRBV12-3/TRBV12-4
TGTGCCAGCAGTCCTACCCCCGAAGAGGTTAGGGCTTTCTTT
CASSPTPEEVRAFF
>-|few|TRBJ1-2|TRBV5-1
TGCGCCAGCAGCGAGGGCTCCGACTATGGCTACACCTTC
CASSEGSDYGYTF
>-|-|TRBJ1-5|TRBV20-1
TGCAGTGCTAAGGGCAGGTCTTTGGGGCCCCAGCATTTT
CSAKGRSLGPQHF
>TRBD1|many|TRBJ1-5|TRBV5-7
TGTGCCAGCAGCGTTGGGACAGCCCAGCCCCAGCATTTT
CASSVGTAQPQHF
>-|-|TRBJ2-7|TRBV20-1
TGCAGTGCTAGAGATCAGGGGATCGATTACGAGCAGTACTTC
CSARDQGIDYEQYF
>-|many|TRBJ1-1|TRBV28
TGTGCCAGCAGCACTCGGGGGCCTGAAGCTTTCTTT
CASSTRGPEAFF
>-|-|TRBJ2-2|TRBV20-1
TGCAGTGCTAGAAGGGACCTCACCGGGGAGCTGTTTTTT
CSARRDLTGELFF
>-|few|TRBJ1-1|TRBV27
TGTGCCAGCGGTCGGGGGGCCACTGAAGCTTTCTTT
CASGRGATEAFF
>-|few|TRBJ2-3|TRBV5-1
TGCGCCAGCAGCTTGGGGGATGTAGATACGCAGTATTTT
CASSLGDVDTQYF
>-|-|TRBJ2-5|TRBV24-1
TGTGCCACCAGTGATAATCGAGCGCCGTACCAAGAGACCCAGTACTTC
CATSDNRAPYQETQYF
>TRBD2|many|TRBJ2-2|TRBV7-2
TGTGCCAGCAGCTTAGACCTAGCGGACACCGGGGAGCTGTTTTTT
CASSLDLADTGELFF
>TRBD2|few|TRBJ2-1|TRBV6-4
TGTGCCAGGACTAGCGGCCAGAGCTCCTACAATGAGCAGTTCTTC
CARTSGQSSYNEQFF
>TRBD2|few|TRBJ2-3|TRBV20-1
TGCAGTGCCCAAGCGAGCGGGAGTGCGGTAGATACGCAGTATTTT
CSAQASGSAVDTQYF
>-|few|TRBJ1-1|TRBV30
TGTGCCTGGAGTGTAAAGGGGGGCAGGACTGAAGCTTTCTTT
CAWSVKGGRTEAFF
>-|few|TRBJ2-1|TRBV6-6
TGTGCCAGCAGTTACGTCGGGTTCGATGAGCAGTTCTTC
CASSYVGFDEQFF
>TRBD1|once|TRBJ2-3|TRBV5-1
TGCGCCAGCAGCCCTTCCGGGACAGGGATAGCAGATACGCAGTATTTT
CASSPSGTGIADTQYF
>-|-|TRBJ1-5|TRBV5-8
TGTGCCAGCAGCTTTTCACAGACGGGTCAGCCCCAGCATTTT
CASSFSQTGQPQHF
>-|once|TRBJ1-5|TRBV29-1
TGCAGCGTTGCCCTTGATAGCAATCAGCCCCAGCATTTT
CSVALDSNQPQHF